Below are 4 T cell receptor beta chains sequenced from a single sample in a study of regulatory T cells in long-lasting Graves disease. This sample's time point: newly diagnosed GD, antithyroid drugs for less than 3 months. Extracted PBMC RNA gave rise to the TCR library. Building of the TCR beta libraries involved iRepertoire HTBI primers and Arm-PCR of CDR3 regions. TCRdb called the multiplex PCR reads again in MiXCR, with one record for every CDR3 protein. The data contain 500,000 or so distinct CDR3 sequences, about 15% of them singletons. These data were also reused for a study on T cells in Graves' hyperthyroidism and ophthalmopathy.

Sequenced material: peripheral blood mononuclear cells (PBMCs), taken at new diagnosis, from a patient treated with antithyroid drugs. These receptors were obtained from a woman between 50 and 59 years old with Graves disease.

This clonotype occurred a few times. This may be a read error: a much more frequent sequence differs by one nucleotide. The rearrangement joins TRBV28 to TRBJ2-1; 8 bases agree with TRBD2. The CDR3 runs to 16 residues. From germline, CDR1 is MDHEN and CDR2 SYDVKM. CDR3 sequence reads: CAGRNGALAAYNEQFF. CDR3 sequence (DNA): TGTGCCGGCAGAAATGGGGCACTAGCGGCCTACAATGAGCAGTTCTTC.

The chain links TRBV12-3 or TRBV12-4 to TRBJ1-2; 11 bases agree with TRBD1. CDR3 length: 14 amino acids. V dropped 6 bases and J dropped 7; count of bases not matched to a gene: 7. The CDR3 loop is CASSLTGTGGGYTF. CDR3 in DNA: TGTGCCAGCAGCCTAACCGGGACAGGGGGTGGCTACACCTTC.

This clonotype was counted ten times or more. This chain joins TRBV30 and TRBJ2-7; the D is unclear. CDR1 GTSNPN and CDR2 SVGIG come from the germline V gene (reference sequence). The length of the CDR3 is 13 residues. The V end was cut by 2 bases, the J end by 8 bases, with 16 bases between. The CDR3 spells CAWSLSQSMKQYF. CDR3 nucleotides: TGTGCCTGGAGTCTGAGCCAGTCTATGAAGCAGTACTTC.

There are many counts of this clonotype. The gene calls are TRBV11-2 and TRBJ2-1; 9 positions match TRBD2. The CDR3 extends over 15 amino acids. J gave up 2 bases and V 6 bases, and 5 bases lay outside the gene matches. CDR1 is SGHAT and CDR2 is FQNNGV in the germline V gene. In nucleotides, the CDR3 is TGTGCCAGCAGTTCCGGACTAGCGACCTACAATGAGCAGTTCTTC. This sequence encodes CASSSGLATYNEQFF.